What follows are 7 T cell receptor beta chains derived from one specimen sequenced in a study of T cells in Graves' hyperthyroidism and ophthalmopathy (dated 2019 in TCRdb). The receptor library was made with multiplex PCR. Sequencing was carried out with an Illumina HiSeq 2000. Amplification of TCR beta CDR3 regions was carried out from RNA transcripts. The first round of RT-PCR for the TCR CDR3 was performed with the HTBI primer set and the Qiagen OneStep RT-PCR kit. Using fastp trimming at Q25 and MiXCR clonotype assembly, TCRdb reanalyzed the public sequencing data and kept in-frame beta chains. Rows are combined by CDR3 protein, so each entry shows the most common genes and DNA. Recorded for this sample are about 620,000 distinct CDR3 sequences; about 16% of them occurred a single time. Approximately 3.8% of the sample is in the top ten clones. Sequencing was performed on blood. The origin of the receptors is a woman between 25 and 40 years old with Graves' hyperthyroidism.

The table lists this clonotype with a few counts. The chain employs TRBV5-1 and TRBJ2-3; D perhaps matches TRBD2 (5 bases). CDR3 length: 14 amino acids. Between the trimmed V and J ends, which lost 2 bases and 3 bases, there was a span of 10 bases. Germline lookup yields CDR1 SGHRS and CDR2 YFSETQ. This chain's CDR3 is CASSFNSETDTQYF. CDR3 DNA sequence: TGCGCCAGCAGCTTTAATAGCGAAACAGATACGCAGTATTTT.

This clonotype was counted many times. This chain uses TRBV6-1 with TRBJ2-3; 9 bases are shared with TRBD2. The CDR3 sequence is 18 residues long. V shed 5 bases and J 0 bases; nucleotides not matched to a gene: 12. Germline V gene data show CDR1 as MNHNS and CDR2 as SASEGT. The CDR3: CASSRRAGGHSSTDTQYF. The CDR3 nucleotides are TGTGCCAGCAGTCGTAGAGCGGGGGGCCACTCTAGCACAGATACGCAGTATTTT.

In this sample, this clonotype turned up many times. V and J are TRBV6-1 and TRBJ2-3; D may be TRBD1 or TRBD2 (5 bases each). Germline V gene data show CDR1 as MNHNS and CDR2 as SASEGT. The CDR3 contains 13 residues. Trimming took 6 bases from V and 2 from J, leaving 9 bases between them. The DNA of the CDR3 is TGTGCCAGCAGGGGGGAGAACACAGATACGCAGTATTTT. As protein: CASRGENTDTQYF.

This CDR3 is CASSLGLEGNTIYF. CDR3 coding DNA: TGTGCCAGCAGCCTGGGACTGGAGGGAAACACCATATATTTT. The rearrangement uses TRBV9 and TRBJ1-3, with TRBD1 as a possible D gene (5 bases). This CDR3 region has 14 residues. The germline gives CDR1 SGDLS, CDR2 YYNGEE. V was clipped by 4 bases and J by 4 bases, with 12 bases between them.

Written as DNA, the CDR3 is TGCAGTGCTAGGTTAGCGGGAGAATATGAGCAGTTCTTC. Translating gives CSARLAGEYEQFF. V is TRBV20-1 and J is TRBJ2-1, with 9 bases lining up with TRBD2. The V gene end was trimmed by 3 bases and the J gene end by 8 bases; junction bases not matched to a gene: 5. This CDR3 is 13 amino acids long. Per the germline V gene, CDR1 is DFQATT and CDR2 is SNEGSKA (reference sequence).

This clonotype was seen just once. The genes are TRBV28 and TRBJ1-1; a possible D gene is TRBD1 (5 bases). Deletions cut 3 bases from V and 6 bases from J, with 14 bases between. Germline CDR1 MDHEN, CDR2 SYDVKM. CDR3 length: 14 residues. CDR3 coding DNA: TGTGCCAGCAGTTTTATCCCCAAGGGGTCTGAAGCTTTCTTT. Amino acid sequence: CASSFIPKGSEAFF.

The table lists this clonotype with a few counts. CDR3 in DNA: TGTGCCACCAGTGTGGGGGGCCGGGTGCCCCAGCATTTT. This translates into CATSVGGRVPQHF. J is TRBJ1-5 and V is TRBV24-1, with a tentative D call TRBD1 (6 bases). V shed 5 bases and J shed 9 bases, with 13 bases lying between them. This CDR3 comprises 13 residues. Per the germline V gene, CDR1 is KGHDR and CDR2 is SFDVKD.